This T cell receptor (beta chain) was observed in a study of CD8 T cells in ankylosing spondylitis. TCRdb passed the 5' RACE reads through MiXCR, listing each CDR3 protein once. The sample shows 500,000 or so distinct CDR3 sequences, about 5% of them seen only once. This clonotype was picked up a small number of times. Its antigen is unidentified. Trimming cost V 7 bases and J 4 bases, with 14 bases left between them. CDR3 length: 14 residues. CDR1 and CDR2 from the germline V gene are SGHTA and FQGNSA. Overall study findings and caveats: For ankylosing spondylitis blood, a TCR beta motif of eight or nine highly homologous variants appeared characteristic.

The rearrangement uses TRBV7-2 and TRBJ1-5; possible D gene TRBD1, 6 bases. The receptor's source is a male donor with ankylosing spondylitis. Sample: blood, either unsorted or a sorted T cell fraction (not recorded which). The CDR3 loop reads CASTLRGQNQPQHF. The CDR3 nucleotides read TGTGCCAGCACCCTACGTGGACAGAATCAGCCCCAGCATTTT.